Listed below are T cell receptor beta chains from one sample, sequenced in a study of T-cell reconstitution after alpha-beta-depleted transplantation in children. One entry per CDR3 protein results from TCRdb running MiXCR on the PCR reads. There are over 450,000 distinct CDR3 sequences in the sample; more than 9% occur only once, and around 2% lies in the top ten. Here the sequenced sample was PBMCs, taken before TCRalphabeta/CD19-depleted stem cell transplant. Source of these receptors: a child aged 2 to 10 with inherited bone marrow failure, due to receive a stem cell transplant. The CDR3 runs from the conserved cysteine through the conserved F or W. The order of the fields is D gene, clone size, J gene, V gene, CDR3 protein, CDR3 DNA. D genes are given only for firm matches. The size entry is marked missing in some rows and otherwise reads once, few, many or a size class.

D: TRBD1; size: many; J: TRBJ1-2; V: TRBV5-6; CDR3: CASSLGTGPYGYTF; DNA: TGTGCCAGCAGCTTGGGGACAGGGCCCTATGGCTACACCTTC
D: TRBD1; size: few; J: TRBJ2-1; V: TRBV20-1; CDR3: CSARELQGPEQFF; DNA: TGCAGTGCTAGGGAACTACAGGGGCCTGAGCAGTTCTTC
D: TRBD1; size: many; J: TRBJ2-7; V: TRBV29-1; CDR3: CSVAQGVSEQYF; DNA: TGCAGCGTTGCACAGGGGGTCAGCGAGCAGTACTTC
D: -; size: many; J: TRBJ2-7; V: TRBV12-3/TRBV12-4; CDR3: CASSTRDWGNYEQYF; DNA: TGTGCCAGCAGTACCCGGGACTGGGGGAACTACGAGCAGTACTTC
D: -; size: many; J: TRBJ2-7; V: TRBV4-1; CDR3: CASSQERDYEQYF; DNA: TGCGCCAGCAGCCAAGAGCGGGACTACGAGCAGTACTTC
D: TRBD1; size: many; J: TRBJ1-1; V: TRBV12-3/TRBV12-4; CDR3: CASSPSGTGIPEAFF; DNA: TGTGCCAGCAGTCCATCCGGGACAGGGATCCCTGAAGCTTTCTTT
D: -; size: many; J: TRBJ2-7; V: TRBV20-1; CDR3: CSASRLRVLSYEQYF; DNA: TGCAGTGCTAGTCGCTTGCGGGTCCTCTCCTACGAGCAGTACTTC
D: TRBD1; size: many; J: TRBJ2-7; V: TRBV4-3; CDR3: CASSLGQGSYEQYF; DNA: TGCGCCAGCAGCCTGGGACAGGGTTCCTACGAGCAGTACTTC
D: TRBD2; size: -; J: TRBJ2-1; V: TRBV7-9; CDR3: CASSPLSVAGGLDEQFF; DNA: TGTGCCAGCAGCCCCCTGAGTGTCGCGGGAGGGCTCGATGAGCAGTTCTTC
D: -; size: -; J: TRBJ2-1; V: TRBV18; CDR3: CASSGGNTNEQFF; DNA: TGTGCCAGCTCGGGCGGGAATACCAATGAGCAGTTCTTC
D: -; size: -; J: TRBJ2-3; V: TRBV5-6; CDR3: CASLPTPTDTQYF; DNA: TGTGCCAGCCTCCCTACCCCCACAGATACGCAGTATTTT
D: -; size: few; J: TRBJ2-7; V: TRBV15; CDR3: CATSRGGTHYEQYF; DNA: TGTGCCACCAGCAGAGGGGGGACTCACTACGAGCAGTACTTC
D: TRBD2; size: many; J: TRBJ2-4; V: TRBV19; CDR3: CASSKLAGGNIQYF; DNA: TGTGCCAGTAGCAAACTAGCGGGAGGGAACATTCAGTACTTC
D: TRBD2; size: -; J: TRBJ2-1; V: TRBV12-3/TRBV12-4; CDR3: CASSRSGSGSYNEQFF; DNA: TGTGCCAGCAGTCGTAGCGGGAGTGGTTCCTACAATGAGCAGTTCTTC
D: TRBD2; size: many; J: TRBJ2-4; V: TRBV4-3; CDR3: CASSQDGLAGNIQYF; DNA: TGCGCCAGCAGCCAAGACGGACTAGCGGGAAACATTCAGTACTTC
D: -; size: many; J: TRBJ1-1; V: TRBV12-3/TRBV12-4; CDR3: CAADRGTEAFF; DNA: TGTGCCGCCGATCGAGGGACTGAAGCTTTCTTT
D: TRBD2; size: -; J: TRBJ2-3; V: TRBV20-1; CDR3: CSARDRGTRSTDTQYF; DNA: TGCAGTGCTAGAGATCGCGGGACTAGGAGCACAGATACGCAGTATTTT
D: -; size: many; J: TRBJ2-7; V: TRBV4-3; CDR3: CASSQSRLSSYEQYF; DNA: TGCGCCAGCAGCCAATCTCGACTTAGCTCCTACGAGCAGTACTTC
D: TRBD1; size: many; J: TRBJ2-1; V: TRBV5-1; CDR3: CASSTGTGGSYNEQFF; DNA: TGCGCCAGCAGTACGGGAACAGGGGGGTCCTACAATGAGCAGTTCTTC
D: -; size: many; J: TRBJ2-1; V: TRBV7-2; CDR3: CASSLRSDNEQFF; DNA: TGTGCCAGCAGCTTAAGGTCGGACAATGAGCAGTTCTTC
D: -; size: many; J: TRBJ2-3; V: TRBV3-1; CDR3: CASRSSPDTQYF; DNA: TGTGCCAGCAGGTCCTCCCCAGATACGCAGTATTTT
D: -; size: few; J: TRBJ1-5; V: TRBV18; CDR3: CASSPAGALGPQHF; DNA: TGTGCCAGCTCACCGGCAGGGGCCTTAGGGCCCCAGCATTTT
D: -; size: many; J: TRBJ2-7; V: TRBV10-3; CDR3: CAISEGYEQYF; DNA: TGTGCCATCAGTGAGGGCTACGAGCAGTACTTC
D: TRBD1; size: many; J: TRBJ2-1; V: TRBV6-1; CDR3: CASSGQGLHEQFF; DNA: TGTGCCAGCTCTGGACAGGGGTTGCATGAGCAGTTCTTC
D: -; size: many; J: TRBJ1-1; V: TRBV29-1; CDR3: CSVQGLDTEAFF; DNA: TGCAGCGTTCAGGGGTTGGACACTGAAGCTTTCTTT
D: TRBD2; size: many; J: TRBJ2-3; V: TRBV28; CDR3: CASSATSGGSTDTQYF; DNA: TGTGCCAGCAGTGCGACTAGCGGGGGTAGCACAGATACGCAGTATTTT
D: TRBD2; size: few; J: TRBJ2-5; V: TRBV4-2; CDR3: CASSQDSRTGGGRETQYF; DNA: TGTGCCAGCAGCCAAGATTCTCGGACGGGAGGGGGGAGAGAGACCCAGTACTTC